This note documents a single TCR beta chain sequence. The antigen remains undetermined. The CDR3 covers 13 residues. V lost 6 bases, J lost 0 bases, and 8 bases lay in between. CDR1 MNHNY and CDR2 SVGAGI come from the germline V gene (reference sequence). The data were taken from a study of cytomegalovirus exposure and HLA in healthy donors. Notes on the study in general: It emerged from a later analysis that several of the most significant clusters appeared to be linked to common viral pathogens.

With 60 Vbeta and 13 Jbeta primers, the PCR was carried out. Repertoires were generated with immunoSEQ multiplex PCR, while TCRdb's copy carries only in-frame clones and drops some. The table shows about 160,000 clones, with more than 80% occurring only once. The J gene is TRBJ1-1, the V gene TRBV6-6; no reliable D call. The clonotype was recovered from a woman aged 18-29 years in good health and CMV-seronegative. Sequencing used PBMCs. DNA of the CDR3: TGTGCCAGCAGAATCTATATGAACACTGAAGCTTTCTTT. Translated: CASRIYMNTEAFF.